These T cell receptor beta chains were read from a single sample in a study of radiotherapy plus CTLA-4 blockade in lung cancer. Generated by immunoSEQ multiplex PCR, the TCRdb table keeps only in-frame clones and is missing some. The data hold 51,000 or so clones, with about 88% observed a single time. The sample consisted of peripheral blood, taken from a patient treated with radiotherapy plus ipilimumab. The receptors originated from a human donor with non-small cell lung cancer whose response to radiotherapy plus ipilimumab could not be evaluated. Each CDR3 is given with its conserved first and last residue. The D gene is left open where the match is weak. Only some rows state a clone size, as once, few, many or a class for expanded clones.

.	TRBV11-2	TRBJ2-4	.	TGTGCCAGCAGCTCTTGGGTGGAGGTAACCAAAAACATTCAGTACTTC	CASSSWVEVTKNIQYF
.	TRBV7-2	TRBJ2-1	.	TGTGCCAGCAGCCCAGGGGTGGTAGCTGGCAATGAGCAGTTCTTC	CASSPGVVAGNEQFF
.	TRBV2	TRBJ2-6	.	TGTGCCAGCAGTGAAGCGATGAGGATCTCTGGGGCCAACGTCCTGACTTTC	CASSEAMRISGANVLTF
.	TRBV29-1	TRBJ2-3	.	TGCAGCGGTGGAGGGGTCAGGGGGAGTTTTACAGATACGCAGTATTTT	CSGGGVRGSFTDTQYF
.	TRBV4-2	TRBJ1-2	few	TGTGCCAGCAGCGCATCCCTTTCGGGGGGCGTGAATTATGGCTACACCTTC	CASSASLSGGVNYGYTF
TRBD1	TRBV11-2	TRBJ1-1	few	TGTGCCAGCAGCAGGGACAGGGGGAACACTGAAGCTTTCTTT	CASSRDRGNTEAFF
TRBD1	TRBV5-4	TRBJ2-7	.	TGTGCCAGCAGCTTCTGGGACAGCGTCGAGCAGTACTTC	CASSFWDSVEQYF
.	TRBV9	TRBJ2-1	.	TGTGCCAGCAGCGTAGGATCGGACAGCTCCTACAATGAGCAGTTCTTC	CASSVGSDSSYNEQFF
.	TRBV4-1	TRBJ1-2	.	TGCGCCAGCAGCCAAGCATCCTCTCCGGGGGGCAACTATGGCTACACCTTC	CASSQASSPGGNYGYTF
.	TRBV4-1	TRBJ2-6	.	TGCGCCAGCAGCGTTGGGGGGGCCTCCGGGGCCAACGTCCTGACTTTC	CASSVGGASGANVLTF
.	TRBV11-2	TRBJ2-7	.	TGTGCCAGCAGCTCCGTCTACGAGCAGTACTTC	CASSSVYEQYF
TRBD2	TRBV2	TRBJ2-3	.	TGTGCCAGCTCACCTAGCGGGGGATTCACAGATACGCAGTATTTT	CASSPSGGFTDTQYF
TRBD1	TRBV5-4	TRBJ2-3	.	TGTGCCAGCAGGGGCTGGACCGGGACAGGGCAGTCAGATACGCAGTATTTT	CASRGWTGTGQSDTQYF
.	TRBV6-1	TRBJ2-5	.	TGTGCCAGCAGATTACAGGGATCAGAGACCCAGTACTTC	CASRLQGSETQYF
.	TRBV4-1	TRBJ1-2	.	TGCGCCAGCAGCCAAGAGCTCGCAGCGGCTAACTATGGCTACACCTTC	CASSQELAAANYGYTF
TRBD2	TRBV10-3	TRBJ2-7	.	TGTGCCATCAGAGGGGGAGCGGGAGGGAGCTCTACGGAGCAGTACTTC	CAIRGGAGGSSTEQYF
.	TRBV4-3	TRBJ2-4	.	TGCGCCAGCAGCCAAGACAGGGTAGCTTCTGACATTCAGTACTTC	CASSQDRVASDIQYF
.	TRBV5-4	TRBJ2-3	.	TGTGCCAGCAGCTTGGATACTAGCTCGGGAATGACAGATACGCAGTATTTT	CASSLDTSSGMTDTQYF
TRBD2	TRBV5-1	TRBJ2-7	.	TGCGCCAGCAGCTTGGAATTAGCGGGGGGATACGAGCAGTACTTC	CASSLELAGGYEQYF
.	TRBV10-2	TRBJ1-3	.	TGCGCCAGCAGTGATGGACAGATCTACTCTGGAAACACCATATATTTT	CASSDGQIYSGNTIYF
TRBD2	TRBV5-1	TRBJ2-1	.	TGCGCCAGCAGCCCGGGACTAGCGGGAGTACATGAGCAGTTCTTC	CASSPGLAGVHEQFF
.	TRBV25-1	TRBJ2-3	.	TGTGCCAGCAGTGAAAGGGGGGCGGGGGCAGGGGCAGATACGCAGTATTTT	CASSERGAGAGADTQYF
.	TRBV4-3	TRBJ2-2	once	TGCGCCAGCAGCCAGACCGGGACACAGAACACCGGGGAGCTGTTTTTT	CASSQTGTQNTGELFF
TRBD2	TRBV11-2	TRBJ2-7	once	TGTGCCAGCAGCTTCCCCGGGGGGTACGAGCAGTACTTC	CASSFPGGYEQYF
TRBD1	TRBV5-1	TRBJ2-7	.	TGCGCCAGCAGCTTGGGACAGGGTCCTTACGAGCAGTACTTC	CASSLGQGPYEQYF
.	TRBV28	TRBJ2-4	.	TGTGCCAGCAGTCCGAGAGAGGTCCCCAAAAACATTCAGTACTTC	CASSPREVPKNIQYF
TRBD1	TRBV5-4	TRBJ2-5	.	TGTGCCAGCAGCAAGGGACAGAATGCCCAAGAGACCCAGTACTTC	CASSKGQNAQETQYF
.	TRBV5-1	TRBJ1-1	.	TGCGCCAGCAGCTTGAACATAGGGGGTGAAGCTTTCTTT	CASSLNIGGEAFF
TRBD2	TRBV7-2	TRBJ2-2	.	TGTGCCAGCAGCTTAGTACAAAGGACTAGCGGTGGGGAGCTGTTTTTT	CASSLVQRTSGGELFF
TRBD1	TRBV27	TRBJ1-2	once	TGTGCCAGCAGTTTACTGACAGGGAGCGGCTACACCTTC	CASSLLTGSGYTF
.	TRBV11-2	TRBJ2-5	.	TGTGCCAGCAGCTTAGGCCCCGCAGGGTTGGAGACCCAGTACTTC	CASSLGPAGLETQYF
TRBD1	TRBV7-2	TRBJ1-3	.	TGTGCCAGCAGCTTCAGTCACACACAGGGGGCCGGAAACACCATATATTTT	CASSFSHTQGAGNTIYF
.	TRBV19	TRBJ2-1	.	TGTGCCAGTAGTATTGAGCGTACCATCTACAATGAGCAGTTCTTC	CASSIERTIYNEQFF
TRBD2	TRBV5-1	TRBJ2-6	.	TGCGCCAGCAGCTTGGGACGGACTAGCGGGGGCTACTCTGGGGCCAACGTCCTGACTTTC	CASSLGRTSGGYSGANVLTF
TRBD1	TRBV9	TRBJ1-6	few	TGTGCCAGCAGCTCATCCGGGACAGGGACACCCCTCCACTTT	CASSSSGTGTPLHF
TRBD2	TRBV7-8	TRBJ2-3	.	TGTGCCAGCAGCCCCAGACTAGCGGGGGCCTCCACAGATACGCAGTATTTT	CASSPRLAGASTDTQYF
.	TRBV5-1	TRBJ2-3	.	TGCGCCAGCAGCTTGGGAGGGCGGGATGGCACAGATACGCAGTATTTT	CASSLGGRDGTDTQYF
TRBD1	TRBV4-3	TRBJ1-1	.	TGCGCCAGCAGCAAGGGGGCCAGCATGAACACTGAAGCTTTCTTT	CASSKGASMNTEAFF
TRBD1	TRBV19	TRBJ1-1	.	TGTGCCAGCAGTTGGGACAGGGACACTGAAGCTTTCTTT	CASSWDRDTEAFF
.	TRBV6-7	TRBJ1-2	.	TGTGCCAGCAGTTGCCTGACAGCGTCGTCCTATGGCTACACCTTC	CASSCLTASSYGYTF
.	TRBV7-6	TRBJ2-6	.	TGTGCCAGCAGCTTAGACAGGGCTGGGGCCAACGTCCTGACTTTC	CASSLDRAGANVLTF